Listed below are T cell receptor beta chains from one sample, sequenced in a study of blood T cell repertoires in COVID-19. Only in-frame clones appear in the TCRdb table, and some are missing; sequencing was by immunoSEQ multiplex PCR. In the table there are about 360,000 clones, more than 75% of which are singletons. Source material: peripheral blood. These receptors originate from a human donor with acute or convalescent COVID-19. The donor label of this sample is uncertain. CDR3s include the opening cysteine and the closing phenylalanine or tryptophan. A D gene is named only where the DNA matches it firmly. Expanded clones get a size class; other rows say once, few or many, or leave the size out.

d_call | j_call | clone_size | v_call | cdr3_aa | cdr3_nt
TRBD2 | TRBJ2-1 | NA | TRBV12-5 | CASGTSGRGAEQFF | TGTGCTAGTGGAACTAGCGGGCGGGGTGCTGAGCAGTTCTTC
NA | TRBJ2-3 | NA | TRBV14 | CASSHVTLRTDTQYF | TGTGCCAGCAGCCACGTAACATTACGCACAGATACGCAGTATTTT
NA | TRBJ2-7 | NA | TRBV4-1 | CASSQAERREQYF | TGCGCCAGCAGCCAAGCTGAGAGGCGCGAGCAGTACTTC
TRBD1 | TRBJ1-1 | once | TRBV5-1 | CASSLARTGGGGTEAFF | TGCGCCAGCAGCTTGGCCCGGACAGGGGGCGGTGGCACTGAAGCTTTCTTT
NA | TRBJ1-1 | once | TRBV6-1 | CASSDGQRIEAFF | TGTGCCAGCAGTGATGGACAGCGAATTGAAGCTTTCTTT
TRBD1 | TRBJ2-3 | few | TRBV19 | CASSRQGPTDTQYF | TGTGCCAGTAGCAGACAGGGTCCCACAGATACGCAGTATTTT
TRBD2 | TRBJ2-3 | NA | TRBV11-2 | CASSLVYSGGGDTQYF | TGTGCCAGCAGCTTAGTTTATAGCGGGGGCGGGGATACGCAGTATTTT
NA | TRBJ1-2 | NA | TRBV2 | CASSATAYYGYTF | TGTGCCAGCAGTGCGACAGCTTATTATGGCTACACCTTC
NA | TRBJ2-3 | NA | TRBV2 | CASSDNTQYF | TGTGCCAGCAGTGATAATACGCAGTATTTT
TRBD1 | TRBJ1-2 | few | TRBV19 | CASSVTGGYGYTF | TGTGCCAGTTCAGTAACAGGGGGCTATGGCTACACCTTC
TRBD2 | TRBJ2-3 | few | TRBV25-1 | CASSERTSGTTDTQYF | TGTGCCAGCAGTGAAAGGACTAGCGGGACGACAGATACGCAGTATTTT
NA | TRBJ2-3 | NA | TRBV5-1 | CASSGGSSGSTDTQYF | TGCGCCAGCAGCGGGGGGTCGTCAGGGAGCACAGATACGCAGTATTTT
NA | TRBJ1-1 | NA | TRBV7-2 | CASSLVLDRVNTEAFF | TGTGCCAGCAGCTTAGTTCTAGACAGAGTGAACACTGAAGCTTTCTTT
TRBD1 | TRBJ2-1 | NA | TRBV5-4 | CASSLDRGGYNEQFF | TGTGCCAGCAGCTTGGACAGGGGCGGCTACAATGAGCAGTTCTTC
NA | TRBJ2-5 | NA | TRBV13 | CASSPRGSGETQYF | TGTGCCAGCAGCCCTAGGGGGAGTGGGGAGACCCAGTACTTC
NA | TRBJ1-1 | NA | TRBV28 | CAPLGGGRRTEAFF | TGTGCCCCCCTCGGGGGGGGAAGGAGAACTGAAGCTTTCTTT
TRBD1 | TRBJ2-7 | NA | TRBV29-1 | CSVGPTGWEQYF | TGCAGCGTCGGACCGACAGGGTGGGAGCAGTACTTC
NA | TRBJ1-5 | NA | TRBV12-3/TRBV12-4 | CASSYDRNQPQHF | TGTGCCAGCAGTTACGACAGGAATCAGCCCCAGCATTTT
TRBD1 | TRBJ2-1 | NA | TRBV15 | CATSSDRGLNEQFF | TGTGCCACCAGCAGCGACAGGGGGCTCAATGAGCAGTTCTTC
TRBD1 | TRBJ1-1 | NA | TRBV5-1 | CASSLQGAQNTEAFF | TGCGCCAGCAGCTTACAGGGGGCTCAGAACACTGAAGCTTTCTTT
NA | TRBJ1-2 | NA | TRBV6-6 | CASSSESYYGYTF | TGTGCCAGCAGTTCGGAGTCATACTATGGCTACACCTTC
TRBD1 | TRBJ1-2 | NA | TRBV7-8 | CASSPGQGNPGYTF | TGTGCCAGCAGCCCTGGACAGGGGAACCCTGGCTACACCTTC
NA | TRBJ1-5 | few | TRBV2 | CASSEGGLSNQPQHF | TGTGCCAGCAGTGAAGGGGGGCTTAGCAATCAGCCCCAGCATTTT
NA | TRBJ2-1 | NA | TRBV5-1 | CASSLPLGNYNEQFF | TGCGCCAGCAGCTTGCCGCTCGGGAACTACAATGAGCAGTTCTTC
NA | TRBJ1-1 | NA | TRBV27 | CASTSSGARNTEAFF | TGTGCCAGCACCTCATCAGGGGCCAGAAACACTGAAGCTTTCTTT
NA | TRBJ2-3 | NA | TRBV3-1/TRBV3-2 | CASSPRWGARSTDTQYF | TGTGCCAGCAGCCCGCGCTGGGGAGCGAGAAGCACAGATACGCAGTATTTT
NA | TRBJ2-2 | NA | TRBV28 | CASKEGANTGELFF | TGTGCCAGCAAAGAGGGTGCGAACACCGGGGAGCTGTTTTTT
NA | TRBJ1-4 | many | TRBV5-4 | CASSSKQSTNEKLFF | TGTGCCAGCAGCTCCAAACAGTCAACTAATGAAAAACTGTTTTTT
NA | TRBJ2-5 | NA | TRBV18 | CASFQGGETQYF | TGTGCCAGCTTCCAGGGGGGAGAGACCCAGTACTTC
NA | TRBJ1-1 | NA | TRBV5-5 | CASSLAMGLTNTEAFF | TGTGCCAGCAGCTTGGCGATGGGACTTACGAACACTGAAGCTTTCTTT
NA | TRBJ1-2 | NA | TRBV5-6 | CASSLTQGARANNGYTF | TGTGCCAGCAGCTTAACACAGGGAGCCCGGGCTAATAATGGCTACACCTTC
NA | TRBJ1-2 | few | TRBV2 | CASTATDLANYGYTF | TGTGCCAGCACCGCGACAGATCTAGCTAACTATGGCTACACCTTC
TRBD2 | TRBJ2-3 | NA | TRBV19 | CASSIPGTSGVSDTQYF | TGTGCCAGTAGTATACCCGGGACTAGCGGGGTGTCAGATACGCAGTATTTT
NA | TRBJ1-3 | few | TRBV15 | CATSPGTIYF | TGTGCCACCAGCCCGGGCACCATATATTTT
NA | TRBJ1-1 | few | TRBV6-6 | CASSRTTLVEAFF | TGTGCCAGCAGTCGAACCACTTTGGTTGAAGCTTTCTTT
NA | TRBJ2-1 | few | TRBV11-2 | CASSAPGDEQFF | TGTGCCAGCAGCGCCCCCGGAGACGAGCAGTTCTTC
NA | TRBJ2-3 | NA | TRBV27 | CASSLSLATSTDTQYF | TGTGCCAGCAGTTTATCTCTAGCGACTAGCACAGATACGCAGTATTTT
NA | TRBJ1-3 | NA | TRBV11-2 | CASSLGHRISGNTIYF | TGTGCCAGCAGCTTAGGCCACAGGATATCTGGAAACACCATATATTTT
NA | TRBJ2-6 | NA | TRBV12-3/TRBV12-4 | CAGHRPWANVLTF | TGTGCCGGACACCGTCCTTGGGCCAACGTCCTGACTTTC
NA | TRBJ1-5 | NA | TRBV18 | CASSAGQTSNQPQHF | TGTGCCAGCTCAGCCGGACAGACTAGCAATCAGCCCCAGCATTTT
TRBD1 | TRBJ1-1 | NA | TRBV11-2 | CASRRLDRRMNTEAFF | TGTGCCAGCAGACGACTGGACAGGAGAATGAACACTGAAGCTTTCTTT
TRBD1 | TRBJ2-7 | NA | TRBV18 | CASSPDRAAYEQYF | TGTGCCAGCTCACCGGACAGGGCTGCCTACGAGCAGTACTTC
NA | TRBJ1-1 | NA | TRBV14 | CASSQTRKGIHTEAFF | TGTGCCAGCAGCCAAACAAGGAAGGGGATTCACACTGAAGCTTTCTTT
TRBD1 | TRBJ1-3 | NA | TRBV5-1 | CASSRLGQGETSGNTIYF | TGCGCCAGCAGCCGACTCGGACAGGGGGAGACCTCCGGAAACACCATATATTTT
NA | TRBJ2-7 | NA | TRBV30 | CAWSQSSRYHEQYF | TGTGCCTGGAGTCAGAGCAGCAGGTACCACGAGCAGTACTTC
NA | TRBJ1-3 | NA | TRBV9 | CASSYGGGNTIYF | TGTGCCAGCAGCTATGGGGGGGGAAACACCATATATTTT
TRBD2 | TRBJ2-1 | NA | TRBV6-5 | CASSSGTSGQEQFF | TGTGCCAGCAGCTCCGGGACTAGCGGCCAAGAGCAGTTCTTC
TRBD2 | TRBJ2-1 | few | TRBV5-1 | CASSPTSGTYNEQFF | TGCGCCAGCAGCCCCACTAGCGGAACCTACAATGAGCAGTTCTTC
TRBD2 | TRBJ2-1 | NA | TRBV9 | CASSVGGRAYNEQFF | TGTGCCAGCAGCGTAGGCGGGAGGGCGTACAATGAGCAGTTCTTC
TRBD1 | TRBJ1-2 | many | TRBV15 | CATSTRTGVPDGYTF | TGTGCCACCAGCACGAGGACAGGGGTTCCAGATGGCTACACCTTC
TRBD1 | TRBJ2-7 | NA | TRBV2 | CASSQQGLVDEQYF | TGTGCCAGCAGCCAACAGGGGTTGGTGGACGAGCAGTACTTC
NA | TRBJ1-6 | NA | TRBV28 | CASSLGAGGRRVLSYNSPLHF | TGTGCCAGCAGTTTAGGGGCAGGCGGCCGCCGGGTACTCTCCTATAATTCACCCCTCCACTTT
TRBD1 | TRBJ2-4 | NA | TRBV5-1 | CASSLGQGKNIQYF | TGCGCCAGCAGCTTGGGACAGGGTAAAAACATTCAGTACTTC
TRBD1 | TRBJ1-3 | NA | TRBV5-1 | CASSHTGTGSGNTIYF | TGCGCCAGCAGCCATACAGGGACAGGCTCTGGAAACACCATATATTTT
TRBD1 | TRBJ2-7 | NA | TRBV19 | CASRWGQGDYEQYF | TGTGCCAGTAGATGGGGACAGGGAGACTACGAGCAGTACTTC